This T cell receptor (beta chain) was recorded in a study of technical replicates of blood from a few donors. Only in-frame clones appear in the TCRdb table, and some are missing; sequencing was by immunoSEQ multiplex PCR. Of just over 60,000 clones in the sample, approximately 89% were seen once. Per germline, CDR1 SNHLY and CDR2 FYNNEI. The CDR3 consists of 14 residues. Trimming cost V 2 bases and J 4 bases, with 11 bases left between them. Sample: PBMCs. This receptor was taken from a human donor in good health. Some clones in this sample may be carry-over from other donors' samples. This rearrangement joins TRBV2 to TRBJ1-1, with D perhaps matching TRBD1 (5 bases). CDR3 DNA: TGTGCCAGCAGTGAACAGGGACTCGCCACTGAAGCTTTCTTT. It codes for CASSEQGLATEAFF.